What follows is one T cell receptor (beta chain) and its context. Antigen unknown. This specimen belongs to a study of Ad26.COV2.S vaccination and SARS-CoV-2 variants. Study-wide results and limits: Recipients of either vaccine or placebo displayed similar breadth of non-spike TCRs. The breadth of spike-specific CD8+ and CD4+ T cell responses after vaccination was reportedly substantial.

Clones were sequenced by immunoSEQ multiplex PCR, and TCRdb holds only the in-frame ones, with some missing. The table records roughly 100,000 clones, 80% of them present only once. This CDR3 has 14 residues. Trimming removed 7 bases from V and 6 bases from J, with 17 bases in between. Germline loops: CDR1 SGHRS, CDR2 YFSETQ. Sequenced here: peripheral blood, sampled after recovery from COVID-19. The V and J genes are TRBV5-1 and TRBJ1-5, with D hard to call. This sequence was found in a human donor who had recovered from COVID-19. The CDR3 DNA is TGCGCCAGCGCAACGAAGCCCAATAGTCAGCCCCAGCATTTT. It yields the protein CASATKPNSQPQHF.